Below, 7 T cell receptor beta chains from the same sample are listed, as sequenced in a study of T cells after yellow fever vaccination. Each CDR3 protein is one row after TCRdb ran MiXCR on the 5' RACE reads. Of fewer than 400,000 distinct CDR3 sequences in the sample, approximately 6% were seen once. The specimen comprised PBMCs, sampled 5 days after the yellow fever booster vaccination. The source of these receptors is a man aged 30-40 years who received the YFV17D yellow fever vaccine.

This clonotype showed up many times. The chain recombines TRBV6-5 with TRBJ1-1, with TRBD1 identical over 7 bases. Losses at the gene ends were 2 bases for V and 2 bases for J; bases not matched to a gene: 11. The CDR3 loop spans 17 amino acids. Germline V CDR1 and CDR2: MNHEY, SVGAGI. The CDR3 DNA reads TGTGCCAGCAGTTACCTCAGGGGGAGTCGGGGAAACACTGAAGCTTTCTTT. It codes for CASSYLRGSRGNTEAFF.

The chain joins TRBV5-1 to TRBJ2-3; TRBD1 or TRBD2 may be the D gene (5 bases each). This CDR3 contains 16 residues. V dropped 4 bases and J dropped 0 bases, with 15 bases sitting between them. Germline V gene sequence: CDR1 SGHRS, CDR2 YFSETQ. As DNA, the CDR3 is TGCGCCAGCAGCCCCGGGACGGCAACTAGCACAGATACGCAGTATTTT. This sequence encodes CASSPGTATSTDTQYF.

At least ten counts were recorded for this clonotype. The chain recombines TRBV29-1 with TRBJ1-4; TRBD1 matches 7 bases. Trimming took 5 bases from V and 1 from J; bases not matched to a gene: 4. The CDR3 totals 14 residues. The V gene's germline CDR1 is SQVTM and CDR2 ANQGSEA. The CDR3 spells CSVTGVQTNEKLFF. CDR3 coding DNA: TGCAGCGTTACAGGGGTTCAAACTAATGAAAAACTGTTTTTT.

This rearrangement joins TRBV20-1 to TRBJ2-7, with 8 bases aligning to TRBD2. The CDR3 is 16 amino acids. Losses at the gene ends were 1 base for V and 1 base for J; bases not matched to a gene: 9. Germline lookup yields CDR1 DFQATT and CDR2 SNEGSKA (reference sequence). The CDR3 region is CSARGKGTSGSYEQYF. The CDR3 region has the DNA TGCAGTGCTAGAGGGAAGGGAACTAGCGGTTCCTACGAGCAGTACTTC.

V usage is TRBV10-3 and J usage is TRBJ2-4; the match to TRBD1 covers 7 bases. Trimming removed 2 bases from V and 2 bases from J; junction bases left unmatched: 6. The CDR3 sequence is 16 residues long. The germline CDR1 and CDR2 sequences are ENHRY and SYGVKD. CDR3 bases: TGTGCCATCAGTGAGACCCCGACAGGGCCCAAAAACATTCAGTACTTC. Protein sequence: CAISETPTGPKNIQYF.

This clonotype was detected ten times or more. The CDR3 region is CSVESSGGSYNEQFF. CDR3 DNA: TGCAGCGTTGAAAGTAGCGGGGGCTCCTACAATGAGCAGTTCTTC. The chain combines TRBV29-1 with TRBJ2-1; 9 bases agree with TRBD2. V was clipped by 2 bases and J by 0 bases; unmatched bases: 2. Germline assignment: CDR1 SQVTM and CDR2 ANQGSEA. This CDR3 spans 15 amino acids.

This clonotype has a count of ten or more. The CDR3 nucleotides are TGTGCCAGCAGCCCAGTAGGGGGTAGTATACAAGAGACCCAGTACTTC. Translation: CASSPVGGSIQETQYF. The V and J genes are TRBV5-5 and TRBJ2-5; possibly TRBD1 for D (6 bases). CDR1 and CDR2 from the germline V gene are SGHKS and YYEKEE (reference sequence). Deletions cut 4 bases from V and 2 bases from J, with 18 bases between. The CDR3 totals 16 residues.